What follows are 5 T cell receptor beta chains derived from one specimen sequenced in a study of blood T cell repertoires in COVID-19 (dated by TCRdb to 2020 to 2021). The library was obtained by the immunoSEQ multiplex PCR assay. The table was pulled from immuneACCESS by TCRdb, which kept in-frame rearrangements only. Such tables lose some clones; where checked, under half of the loss comes from unresolved V genes, and the rest has no known cause. This sample comprises about 67,000 clones, approximately 87% of them detected only once. The ten largest clones add up to about 4.4% of the sample. Sequenced sample: peripheral blood. Receptors were obtained from a man aged 50-59 years with active COVID-19.

The chain uses TRBV7-9 and TRBJ2-2; maybe TRBD1 (5 bases). CDR1 is SEHNR and CDR2 is FQNEAQ in the germline V gene (reference sequence). Trimming removed 3 bases at V and 4 bases at J, with 15 bases between. The CDR3 totals 16 residues. In DNA form, the CDR3 reads TGTGCCAGCAGCTTGGGGTTGGGGCAGGGCACCGGGGAGCTGTTTTTT. Translation gives CASSLGLGQGTGELFF.

CDR3 DNA sequence: TGTGCCACCAGTGACCGCCGAAGGTACAGGGGGACGGCCGGGGAGCTGTTTTTT. Translation gives CATSDRRRYRGTAGELFF. This chain links TRBV24-1 with TRBJ2-2, with 8 bases identical to TRBD1. V gave up 4 bases and J gave up 6 bases; unmatched junction bases: 15. This CDR3 comprises 18 residues. CDR1 is KGHDR and CDR2 is SFDVKD in the germline V gene.

V is TRBV7-6 and J is TRBJ2-5; 7 nucleotides agree with TRBD1. V lost 3 bases and J lost 2; bases outside the gene matches: 6. This CDR3 has 15 amino acids. Germline CDR1 and CDR2: SGHVS and FNYEAQ. The CDR3 bases are TGTGCCAGCAGCTTTTTCGGACAGGCACAAGAGACCCAGTACTTC. As protein: CASSFFGQAQETQYF.

CDR3 region: CASEGGWISWTF. CDR3 bases: TGTGCCAGCGAGGGCGGTTGGATATCATGGACCTTC. This chain connects TRBV6-6 to TRBJ1-2; D call uncertain. V shed 8 bases and J shed 14 bases, with 21 bases lying between them. The CDR3 covers 12 residues. CDR1 MNHNY and CDR2 SVGAGI come from the germline V gene (reference sequence).

This clone has only one observation. The chain employs TRBV7-9 and TRBJ2-5; 11 bases fit TRBD2. CDR3 length equals 16 residues. CDR1 SEHNR and CDR2 FQNEAQ come from the germline V gene (reference sequence). The ends lost 0 bases at V and 5 bases at J; junction bases unmatched: 5. The CDR3 reads CASSLALTSGTETQYF. The CDR3 nucleotides are TGTGCCAGCAGCTTAGCGCTGACTAGCGGGACGGAGACCCAGTACTTC.